The subject of this entry is one T cell receptor beta chain. Its specificity is unknown. From germline, CDR1 is MNHEY and CDR2 SVGAGI. J was trimmed by 5 bases and V by 0 bases; bases with no gene match: 5. The CDR3 loop spans 15 amino acids. This entry belongs to a study of T cell responses to AZD1222 COVID-19 vaccine. Study-wide results and caveats: Females outnumbered males among donors, who were mostly white British; clonal diversity was possibly underestimated.

Data came from immunoSEQ multiplex PCR; TCRdb stores just in-frame clones and leaves some out. The table records approximately 89,000 clones, roughly 88% of them present only once. This TCR was sampled from an adult in good health. The chain has TRBV6-5 and TRBJ2-5; 8 bases align to TRBD1. The specimen comprised peripheral blood, sampled on day 0 of AZD1222 vaccination. This chain's CDR3 is CASSYSTGVGETQYF. The DNA for the CDR3 is TGTGCCAGCAGTTACTCGACAGGGGTGGGTGAGACCCAGTACTTC.